This T cell receptor (beta chain) comes out of a study of regulatory T cells in long-lasting Graves disease. For the study at large: Newly diagnosed Graves' patients took antithyroid drugs under 3 months.

For this clonotype: What it recognizes is unknown.

The time point: newly diagnosed GD, antithyroid drugs for less than 3 months. The TCR library was made from RNA extracted from PBMCs. Assembly of TCR beta libraries relied on iRepertoire HTBI primers together with Arm-PCR of CDR3 regions. TCRdb reprocessed the multiplex PCR reads via MiXCR and lists one record per CDR3 protein. Here the sample spans a few hundred thousand distinct CDR3 sequences, roughly 17% being singletons. Germline-derived CDR1 and CDR2 are SGHRS and YFSETQ. Trimming took off 4 bases at V and 5 bases at J, with 12 bases between the two ends. The CDR3 loop spans 13 amino acids. Points from the study as a whole: Thyroid tissue was not sampled; only peripheral blood was.

This sample also appeared in a second study, on T cells in Graves' hyperthyroidism and ophthalmopathy. That study reports: Patients aged 18 to 65 with hyperthyroidism were newly diagnosed, with duration under 2 months. Using the HTBI primer set, a first-round RT-PCR was run on the TCR CDR3.

The V and J genes are TRBV5-1 and TRBJ2-5; no clear D gene. This receptor was taken from a woman aged 18-29 years with Graves disease. The specimen comprised peripheral blood mononuclear cells (PBMCs), sampled at new diagnosis, from a patient treated with antithyroid drugs. CDR3 sequence: CASSGVQEETQYF. CDR3 sequence (DNA): TGCGCCAGCAGCGGTGTGCAGGAGGAGACCCAGTACTTC.